This T cell receptor beta chain stems from a study of blood T cells in healthy people across ages. Many counts were recorded for this clonotype. A sample-barcoded 5' primer and a J-beta primer mix were used in a second PCR of roughly 7 to 11 cycles. TCRdb itself ran the 5' RACE reads through MiXCR, one entry per CDR3 protein. This table has roughly 650,000 distinct CDR3 sequences, about 30% appearing once. V was cut by 6 bases and J by 2 bases, with 10 bases left in between. The CDR3 is made up of 13 amino acids. Sequencing was carried out using blood. The rearrangement joins TRBV12-3 or TRBV12-4 to TRBJ1-2; no clear D gene. The source of this sequence is a woman older than 75 in good health. The CDR3 is CASSFRQNYGYTF. The DNA for the CDR3 is TGTGCCAGCAGCTTCAGGCAGAACTATGGCTACACCTTC.